These 20 T cell receptor beta chains originate from one sample sequenced in a study of cytomegalovirus exposure and HLA in healthy donors. Primers included in the PCR were 60 Vbeta and 13 Jbeta primers. Generated by immunoSEQ multiplex PCR, the TCRdb table keeps only in-frame clones and is missing some. The sample lists 150,000 to 200,000 clones, around three quarters occurring once. Sequenced material: PBMCs. The receptor source for this set is a middle-aged man in good health and CMV-seronegative.

The rearrangement joins TRBV6-5 to TRBJ2-7, with TRBD2 as a possible D gene (6 bases). Trimming removed 5 bases from V and 3 bases from J, with 11 bases in between. Germline CDR1 MNHEY, CDR2 SVGAGI. This CDR3 is built from 13 residues. As DNA, the CDR3 is TGTGCCAGCAGTACCGGGACTGGCTACGAGCAGTACTTC. As protein: CASSTGTGYEQYF.

This chain connects TRBV6-6 to TRBJ2-5; TRBD1 might be the D (5 bases). The germline V and J ends were trimmed by 6 bases and 1 base, with 15 bases remaining between them. The CDR3 is 15 residues long. Germline assignment: CDR1 MNHNY and CDR2 SVGAGI (reference sequence). In nucleotides, the CDR3 is TGTGCCAGCAGCCGAGCAGGGAACTTCCAAGAGACCCAGTACTTC. Translating gives CASSRAGNFQETQYF.

The V and J genes are TRBV2 and TRBJ2-3, with a tentative D call TRBD2 (6 bases). The CDR3 extends over 15 amino acids. Germline CDR1 is SNHLY and CDR2 is FYNNEI. Deletions cut 0 bases from V and 9 bases from J, with 16 bases between. Here the CDR3 DNA reads TGTGCCAGCAGTGAAGCGGAGGGCGAGGACTACACGCAGTATTTT. Its translation is CASSEAEGEDYTQYF.

V gene TRBV10-3 combines with J gene TRBJ1-3; 7 bases are shared with TRBD1. CDR1 is ENHRY, CDR2 SYGVKD, per germline. Trimming at V came to 6 bases and at J to 9 bases, leaving 14 bases not matched to a gene. This CDR3 is built from 15 residues. CDR3 residues: CAIRFGQDPESTIYF. The DNA of the CDR3 is TGTGCCATCAGATTTGGACAGGACCCGGAGAGCACCATATATTTT.

The chain uses TRBV5-1 and TRBJ2-7; TRBD1 matches 8 bases. The J segment lost 5 bases and the V segment lost 3 bases, leaving 7 bases of the junction unmatched. This CDR3 comprises 14 residues. Germline V lookup: CDR1 SGHRS, CDR2 YFSETQ. The CDR3 nucleotides read TGCGCCAGCAGCTCGACGGACAGGGTCCACGAGCAGTACTTC. Translating gives CASSSTDRVHEQYF.

J is TRBJ1-3 and V is TRBV5-1, with 7 positions matching TRBD1. The germline CDR1 and CDR2 sequences are SGHRS and YFSETQ. The CDR3 spans 15 residues. The V and J ends lost 1 base and 0 bases, in that order; junction bases with no gene match: 1. The CDR3 DNA is TGCGCCAGCAGCTTGCAGGGGGACTCTGGAAACACCATATATTTT. It specifies CASSLQGDSGNTIYF.

Only a few counts were recorded for this clone. The rearrangement joins TRBV7-3 to TRBJ2-7; 10 bases align to TRBD2. After removal of 1 base from V and 0 bases from J, the junction contained 3 bases not matched to a gene. CDR1 and CDR2 from the germline V gene are SGHTA and FQGTGA. The CDR3 has 16 amino acids. The CDR3 is CASSLISGRNSYEQYF. CDR3 in DNA: TGTGCCAGCAGCTTAATTAGCGGGAGGAACTCCTACGAGCAGTACTTC. Looking up the rest from reference TRBV7-3 and TRBJ2-7 gives the full variable domain: GAGVSQTPSNKVTEKGKYVELRCDPISGHTALYWYRQSLGQGPEFLIYFQGTGAADDSGLPNDRFFAVRPEGSVSTLKIQRTERGDSAVYLCASSLISGRNSYEQYFGPGTRLTVT.

In DNA, the CDR3 is TGTGCCAGCAGTTACTGGGGGGAATCACCCCTCCACTTT. As protein: CASSYWGESPLHF. V is TRBV6-5 and J is TRBJ1-6, with D tentatively TRBD1 (5 bases). Germline V CDR1 and CDR2: MNHEY, SVGAGI. This CDR3 has 13 amino acids. V shed 1 base and J shed 10 bases, with 8 bases lying between them.

The J gene is TRBJ2-1, the V gene TRBV10-3, with 7 bases matching TRBD2. Germline CDR1 and CDR2: ENHRY and SYGVKD. With V trimmed by 2 bases and J by 12 bases, 13 bases remained unmatched. The CDR3 spans 15 residues. The CDR3 DNA reads TGTGCCATCAGTGAGGGGGAACCTAGGGAGGGCGGGCAGTTCTTC. This codes for CAISEGEPREGGQFF.

The J gene is TRBJ2-7, the V gene TRBV7-2; D gene ambiguous. The CDR3 has 14 amino acids. CDR1 and CDR2 from the germline V gene are SGHTA and FQGNSA. V lost 4 bases and J lost 2, with 12 bases in between. The CDR3 sequence is CASSSPGQTYEQYF. The CDR3 region has the DNA TGTGCCAGCAGCTCGCCGGGTCAAACCTACGAGCAGTACTTC.

V is TRBV9 and J is TRBJ2-5; D possibly corresponds to TRBD2 (5 bases). CDR3 length equals 13 residues. V was pared by 3 bases and J by 3 bases, with 9 bases between. The V gene's germline CDR1 is SGDLS and CDR2 YYNGEE. The CDR3: CASSEAEKETQYF. DNA of the CDR3: TGTGCCAGCAGCGAAGCGGAGAAAGAGACCCAGTACTTC.

This clone was observed a single time. The rearrangement links TRBV5-6 to TRBJ1-2; 7 nucleotides line up with TRBD1. Germline V CDR1 and CDR2: SGHDT, YYEEEE. V trimming: 3 bases; J trimming: 7 bases; junction bases outside the gene matches: 6. This CDR3 comprises 13 residues. In nucleotides, the CDR3 is TGTGCCAGCAGCTACCGACAGGGTTCTGGCTACACCTTC. It translates to CASSYRQGSGYTF. The full variable domain, rest sourced from reference TRBV5-6 and TRBJ1-2, is DAGVTQSPTHLIKTRGQQVTLRCSPKSGHDTVSWYQQALGQGPQFIFQYYEEEERQRGNFPDRFSGHQFPNYSSELNVNALLLGDSALYLCASSYRQGSGYTFGSGTRLTVV.

The J gene is TRBJ1-1, the V gene TRBV30; the D gene is possibly TRBD1 (5 bases). The CDR3 has 14 residues. Germline CDR1 is GTSNPN and CDR2 is SVGIG (reference sequence). Trimming removed 1 base at V and 2 bases at J, with 11 bases between. For the CDR3, the DNA is TGTGCCTGGAGTGCAGCAGGGCGAAACACTGAAGCTTTCTTT. Protein: CAWSAAGRNTEAFF. The whole variable domain, filled in from reference TRBV30 and TRBJ1-1, reads SQTIHQWPATLVQPVGSPLSLECTVEGTSNPNLYWYRQAAGRGLQLLFYSVGIGQISSEVPQNLSASRPQDRQFILSSKKLLLSDSGFYLCAWSAAGRNTEAFFGQGTRLTVV.

The genes are TRBV28 and TRBJ1-4; 10 nucleotides agree with TRBD1. CDR1 and CDR2 (germline): MDHEN, SYDVKM. V was pared by 6 bases and J by 8 bases, with 6 bases of the junction left unmatched. The CDR3 contains 14 residues. CDR3 loop: CASRPGTGVEKLFF. The CDR3 nucleotides are TGTGCCAGCAGGCCAGGGACAGGGGTAGAAAAACTGTTTTTT.

The chain links TRBV7-9 to TRBJ2-1; 10 bases map to TRBD2. Germline V gives CDR1 SEHNR, CDR2 FQNEAQ (reference sequence). CDR3 length: 18 amino acids. With 4 bases clipped from V and 0 bases from J, the junction kept 9 bases outside the gene matches. The CDR3, as DNA: TGTGCCAGCAGCTCAAGGCTAGCGGGGGCGAACTCCTACAATGAGCAGTTCTTC. It specifies CASSSRLAGANSYNEQFF.

This chain uses TRBV6-5 with TRBJ2-3; perhaps TRBD1 as D (6 bases). Trimming cost V 9 bases and J 4 bases, with 14 bases left between them. The CDR3 runs 13 residues. CDR1 and CDR2 from the germline V gene are MNHEY and SVGAGI. CDR3 DNA: TGTGCCAGTAGTCAGGGGCGGTCAGATACGCAGTATTTT. It is translated as CASSQGRSDTQYF.

The chain employs TRBV11-3 and TRBJ2-1; D not certain. Trimming removed 4 bases at V and 10 bases at J, with 5 bases between. The CDR3 has 10 residues. Germline V CDR1 and CDR2: SGHNT, YENEEA. Written as DNA, the CDR3 is TGTGCCAGCAGCTACGAGGAGCAGTTCTTC. It yields the protein CASSYEEQFF.

The CDR3 DNA sequence: TGTGCCAGCAGCTTAGGCCCCAGTAGCACAGATACGCAGTATTTT. It yields the protein CASSLGPSSTDTQYF. This rearrangement joins TRBV11-3 to TRBJ2-3; D gene uncertain. The CDR3 loop spans 15 amino acids. Germline V lookup: CDR1 SGHNT, CDR2 YENEEA. V lost 1 base, J lost 0 bases, and 8 bases lay in between. The whole variable domain, filled in from reference TRBV11-3 and TRBJ2-3, reads EAGVVQSPRYKIIEKKQPVAFWCNPISGHNTLYWYLQNLGQGPELLIRYENEEAVDDSQLPKDRFSAERLKGVDSTLKIQPAELGDSAVYLCASSLGPSSTDTQYFGPGTRLTVL.

The V call is TRBV30, the J call TRBJ2-2; the D is unclear. Germline V gene sequence: CDR1 GTSNPN, CDR2 SVGIG (reference sequence). The CDR3 loop spans 14 amino acids. V was trimmed by 1 base and J by 0 bases, leaving 6 bases between them. CDR3 sequence (DNA): TGTGCCTGGAGTGATCGTCCGAACACCGGGGAGCTGTTTTTT. The encoded protein is CAWSDRPNTGELFF.

The chain couples TRBV7-8 to TRBJ1-4; D is unresolved. CDR1 and CDR2 (germline): SGHVS, FQNEAQ. The CDR3 is 15 amino acids. V dropped 1 base and J dropped 0 bases, with 6 bases sitting between them. CDR3 DNA: TGTGCCAGCAGCTTAGTGGGCTCAACTAATGAAAAACTGTTTTTT. As protein: CASSLVGSTNEKLFF. The variable domain in full, completed from reference TRBV7-8 and TRBJ1-4, reads GAGVSQSPRYKVAKRGQDVALRCDPISGHVSLFWYQQALGQGPEFLTYFQNEAQLDKSGLPSDRFFAERPEGSVSTLKIQRTQQEDSAVYLCASSLVGSTNEKLFFGSGTQLSVL.